A selection of T cell receptor beta chains follows, all from one sample in a study of blood T cell repertoires in COVID-19. Repertoires were generated with immunoSEQ multiplex PCR, while TCRdb's copy carries only in-frame clones and drops some. The repertoire holds a few hundred thousand clones, with around 90% as singletons. Input material: peripheral blood. These receptor sequences come from a young woman with COVID-19, enrolled during active disease. Each CDR3 is given with its conserved first and last residue. A D gene is named only where the DNA matches it firmly. A clone size is listed for some rows: how often the clone was seen (once, few, many), or a class if it is expanded.

d_gene: NA; v_gene: TRBV5-6; abundance: NA; j_gene: TRBJ1-2; CDR3nt: TGTGCCAGCAGCCCGGGGAGAGACTATGGCTACACCTTC; CDR3aa: CASSPGRDYGYTF
d_gene: NA; v_gene: TRBV2; abundance: NA; j_gene: TRBJ2-3; CDR3nt: TGTGCCAGCAGTGAAGCGGCTAGACATACGCAGTATTTT; CDR3aa: CASSEAARHTQYF
d_gene: NA; v_gene: TRBV14; abundance: NA; j_gene: TRBJ2-5; CDR3nt: TGTGCCAGCAGCCAATGGCAGGGTGAGGAGACCCAGTACTTC; CDR3aa: CASSQWQGEETQYF
d_gene: TRBD1; v_gene: TRBV4-3; abundance: NA; j_gene: TRBJ1-5; CDR3nt: TGCGCCAGCAGCCAAGATTCCCAGGGGGCTATTGGGCCCCAGCATTTT; CDR3aa: CASSQDSQGAIGPQHF
d_gene: NA; v_gene: TRBV13; abundance: NA; j_gene: TRBJ1-2; CDR3nt: TGTGCCAGCAGCTTAGGACAGGGCCTAAACGATGGCTACACCTTC; CDR3aa: CASSLGQGLNDGYTF
d_gene: NA; v_gene: TRBV18; abundance: NA; j_gene: TRBJ2-2; CDR3nt: TGTGCCAGCTCACCACGAGGGGGCACCGGGGAGCTGTTTTTT; CDR3aa: CASSPRGGTGELFF
d_gene: TRBD1; v_gene: TRBV6-6; abundance: NA; j_gene: TRBJ1-2; CDR3nt: TGTGCCAGCAGTCCTCCCGTTACCACAGGGGGCCATGGCTACACCTTC; CDR3aa: CASSPPVTTGGHGYTF
d_gene: NA; v_gene: TRBV6-5; abundance: once; j_gene: TRBJ1-5; CDR3nt: TGTGCCAGCAGTTACTCGTCGTATAGCAATCAGCCCCAGCATTTT; CDR3aa: CASSYSSYSNQPQHF
d_gene: NA; v_gene: TRBV24-1; abundance: NA; j_gene: TRBJ2-3; CDR3nt: TGTGCCACCAGTGATTACGGACAGATTAGCACAGATACGCAGTATTTT; CDR3aa: CATSDYGQISTDTQYF
d_gene: NA; v_gene: TRBV6-2/TRBV6-3; abundance: NA; j_gene: TRBJ1-5; CDR3nt: TGTGCCAGCAGTTACTTGGGGGGAGGCCATCAGCCCCAGCATTTT; CDR3aa: CASSYLGGGHQPQHF
d_gene: TRBD1; v_gene: TRBV15; abundance: NA; j_gene: TRBJ1-4; CDR3nt: TGTGCCACCAGCCCCCTCGGACAGGAGGAAAAACTGTTTTTT; CDR3aa: CATSPLGQEEKLFF
d_gene: NA; v_gene: TRBV28; abundance: NA; j_gene: TRBJ2-7; CDR3nt: TGTGCCAGCAGGAGGCAGGGAAACGAGCAGTACTTC; CDR3aa: CASRRQGNEQYF
d_gene: TRBD2; v_gene: TRBV13; abundance: NA; j_gene: TRBJ2-1; CDR3nt: TGTGCCAGCAGCCCCGGGACTAGCGGGAGTTACAATGAGCAGTTCTTC; CDR3aa: CASSPGTSGSYNEQFF
d_gene: NA; v_gene: TRBV19; abundance: NA; j_gene: TRBJ2-3; CDR3nt: TGTGCCAGTAGTATGGACACCGCTCCCCGCACAGATACGCAGTATTTT; CDR3aa: CASSMDTAPRTDTQYF
d_gene: NA; v_gene: TRBV6-6; abundance: NA; j_gene: TRBJ1-2; CDR3nt: TGTGCCAGCAGAGGGGACATTCTATTAGGCTACACCTTC; CDR3aa: CASRGDILLGYTF
d_gene: TRBD2; v_gene: TRBV6-2/TRBV6-3; abundance: NA; j_gene: TRBJ2-1; CDR3nt: TGTGCCAGCAGCCGACTAGCGGGGGTTATTAATGAGCAGTTCTTC; CDR3aa: CASSRLAGVINEQFF
d_gene: TRBD1; v_gene: TRBV6-6; abundance: NA; j_gene: TRBJ1-4; CDR3nt: TGTGCCAGCAGTTACAGGGGGCAGAGTGAAAAACTGTTTTTT; CDR3aa: CASSYRGQSEKLFF
d_gene: NA; v_gene: TRBV5-5; abundance: NA; j_gene: TRBJ1-4; CDR3nt: TGTGCCAGCAGCCCCCGCAGCGAAACTAATGAAAAACTGTTTTTT; CDR3aa: CASSPRSETNEKLFF
d_gene: TRBD1; v_gene: TRBV18; abundance: NA; j_gene: TRBJ2-6; CDR3nt: TGTGCCAGCTCACCCCCGGACAGGGGGAAGTCGAGGGCCAACGTCCTGACTTTC; CDR3aa: CASSPPDRGKSRANVLTF
d_gene: NA; v_gene: TRBV7-5; abundance: NA; j_gene: TRBJ2-1; CDR3nt: TGTGCCAGAACCGGCAGGGGGTTCTTC; CDR3aa: CARTGRGFF
d_gene: NA; v_gene: TRBV29-1; abundance: NA; j_gene: TRBJ2-3; CDR3nt: TGCAGCGTTGAAGGGGGAGGCATAACGCAGTATTTT; CDR3aa: CSVEGGGITQYF
d_gene: NA; v_gene: TRBV7-9; abundance: few; j_gene: TRBJ1-2; CDR3nt: TGTGCCAGCAGCTTACAAAACTATGGCTACACCTTC; CDR3aa: CASSLQNYGYTF
d_gene: NA; v_gene: TRBV3-1/TRBV3-2; abundance: NA; j_gene: TRBJ2-7; CDR3nt: TGTGCCGCAGGAAGCTCCTACGAGCAGTACTTC; CDR3aa: CAAGSSYEQYF
d_gene: NA; v_gene: TRBV7-8; abundance: NA; j_gene: TRBJ2-5; CDR3nt: TGTGCCAGCAGCCCCGACGAGAGGAACCAAGAGACCCAGTACTTC; CDR3aa: CASSPDERNQETQYF
d_gene: NA; v_gene: TRBV29-1; abundance: once; j_gene: TRBJ2-5; CDR3nt: TGCAGCGTTGACTTCAGGGGGGTGGAGACCCAGTACTTC; CDR3aa: CSVDFRGVETQYF
d_gene: NA; v_gene: TRBV5-1; abundance: once; j_gene: TRBJ1-6; CDR3nt: TGCGCCAGCAGCTTGGATTGGGGCCGAGGATCACCCCTCCACTTT; CDR3aa: CASSLDWGRGSPLHF
d_gene: TRBD1; v_gene: TRBV29-1; abundance: NA; j_gene: TRBJ1-2; CDR3nt: TGCAGCGTAGGACAGGGCTTAAATCGGGGCTACACCTTC; CDR3aa: CSVGQGLNRGYTF
d_gene: NA; v_gene: TRBV19; abundance: NA; j_gene: TRBJ2-3; CDR3nt: TGTGCCAGTAGTATGAAAGTTAGGGGTACGCAGTATTTT; CDR3aa: CASSMKVRGTQYF
d_gene: NA; v_gene: TRBV9; abundance: NA; j_gene: TRBJ1-1; CDR3nt: TGTGCCAGCAGCGCGCGGGGAGGAAAGGGTGACACTGAAGCTTTCTTT; CDR3aa: CASSARGGKGDTEAFF
d_gene: NA; v_gene: TRBV3-1/TRBV3-2; abundance: once; j_gene: TRBJ1-1; CDR3nt: TGTGCCAGCAGCCACGGACAAGGGAACACTGAAGCTTTCTTT; CDR3aa: CASSHGQGNTEAFF
d_gene: NA; v_gene: TRBV7-2; abundance: NA; j_gene: TRBJ2-2; CDR3nt: TGTGCCAGCAGCTTATGGCAGGGCCCCGGGGAGCTGTTTTTT; CDR3aa: CASSLWQGPGELFF
d_gene: NA; v_gene: TRBV4-1; abundance: NA; j_gene: TRBJ2-1; CDR3nt: TGCGCCAGCAGTCTCGGGACACCCACCTACAATGAGCAGTTCTTC; CDR3aa: CASSLGTPTYNEQFF
d_gene: TRBD2; v_gene: TRBV7-2; abundance: NA; j_gene: TRBJ2-1; CDR3nt: TGTGCCAGCAGCGCGGGACTAGCGGGAGTATCCTACAATGAGCAGTTCTTC; CDR3aa: CASSAGLAGVSYNEQFF
d_gene: TRBD2; v_gene: TRBV11-2; abundance: NA; j_gene: TRBJ2-3; CDR3nt: TGTGCCAGCAGCTTAGTTAGCGGGAGTTGGGCAGATACGCAGTATTTT; CDR3aa: CASSLVSGSWADTQYF
d_gene: NA; v_gene: TRBV23-1; abundance: NA; j_gene: TRBJ2-5; CDR3nt: TGCGCCAGCAGCCCACACCCGGGACACCCGATGACCCAGTACTTC; CDR3aa: CASSPHPGHPMTQYF
d_gene: TRBD1; v_gene: TRBV13; abundance: NA; j_gene: TRBJ1-3; CDR3nt: TGTGCCAGCAGCCCTCGTAACAGGGGTTCTGGAAACACCATATATTTT; CDR3aa: CASSPRNRGSGNTIYF
d_gene: NA; v_gene: TRBV6-1; abundance: NA; j_gene: TRBJ2-4; CDR3nt: TGTGCCAGCAGTGGTGGAGGGGGCCATCCGGGGTACATTCAGTACTTC; CDR3aa: CASSGGGGHPGYIQYF
d_gene: NA; v_gene: TRBV28; abundance: NA; j_gene: TRBJ2-1; CDR3nt: TGTGCCAGCAGTTCGTGGGGCAGGCGCAACTACAATGAGCAGTTCTTC; CDR3aa: CASSSWGRRNYNEQFF
d_gene: TRBD1; v_gene: TRBV29-1; abundance: once; j_gene: TRBJ1-2; CDR3nt: TGCAGCGTTGCTTCCAGGGACACAGGACAGGGGACTTGGGGCTACACCTTC; CDR3aa: CSVASRDTGQGTWGYTF
d_gene: NA; v_gene: TRBV2; abundance: once; j_gene: TRBJ1-6; CDR3nt: TGTGCCAGCAGTGATCGGAGAGGGAGTGGGACGGGGGACCTTTCACCCCTCCACTTT; CDR3aa: CASSDRRGSGTGDLSPLHF
d_gene: NA; v_gene: TRBV19; abundance: NA; j_gene: TRBJ2-2; CDR3nt: TGTGCCAGTAGCCCGCCGGGACAAGCGAACACCGGGGAGCTGTTTTTT; CDR3aa: CASSPPGQANTGELFF
d_gene: NA; v_gene: TRBV6-2/TRBV6-3; abundance: NA; j_gene: TRBJ2-6; CDR3nt: TGTGCCAGCAGTAGCAGACTAGGCGGCGTCCTGACTTTC; CDR3aa: CASSSRLGGVLTF
d_gene: NA; v_gene: TRBV3-1/TRBV3-2; abundance: once; j_gene: TRBJ2-1; CDR3nt: TGTGCCAGCAGCCAACCTCATCAGACAGCTATCTCCTACAATGAGCAGTTCTTC; CDR3aa: CASSQPHQTAISYNEQFF
d_gene: NA; v_gene: TRBV2; abundance: NA; j_gene: TRBJ2-1; CDR3nt: TGTGCCAGCAGGCAGGGGTCCTACAATGAGCAGTTCTTC; CDR3aa: CASRQGSYNEQFF
d_gene: NA; v_gene: TRBV3-1/TRBV3-2; abundance: NA; j_gene: TRBJ2-5; CDR3nt: TGTGCCAGCAGCCAACCCTCCTCAGAGACCCAGTACTTC; CDR3aa: CASSQPSSETQYF
d_gene: NA; v_gene: TRBV5-4; abundance: NA; j_gene: TRBJ1-2; CDR3nt: TGTGCCAGCAGCGATCTAACAGGGAACTATGGCTACACCTTC; CDR3aa: CASSDLTGNYGYTF
d_gene: TRBD1; v_gene: TRBV27; abundance: NA; j_gene: TRBJ2-5; CDR3nt: TGTGCCACCTCACAGGGGTACCAAGAGACCCAGTACTTC; CDR3aa: CATSQGYQETQYF
d_gene: NA; v_gene: TRBV18; abundance: NA; j_gene: TRBJ2-7; CDR3nt: TGTGCCAGCTCACCCAGACAGGACCGAGGGGAGCAGTACTTC; CDR3aa: CASSPRQDRGEQYF
d_gene: NA; v_gene: TRBV4-3; abundance: NA; j_gene: TRBJ1-5; CDR3nt: TGCGCCAGCAGCCAAGAGGTGAGCGACTCTCAGCCCCAGCATTTT; CDR3aa: CASSQEVSDSQPQHF